The rows below give T cell receptor beta chains drawn from one sample of a study of T cells expressing NK-cell markers. TCRdb reprocessed the 5' RACE reads and reports one entry per CDR3 protein, with no DNA. The table lists about 450,000 distinct CDR3 sequences. Material: blood T cells: a sorted CD56 or NKG2C T cell subset, CD4+ or CD8+ T cells, or bulk PBMC T cells (not recorded which). These receptor sequences come from a woman aged 18 to 75 in good health. The CDR3 runs from the conserved cysteine through the conserved F or W.

v_call,j_call,cdr3_length,cdr3_aa
TRBV7-2,TRBJ1-5,13,CASSADSNQPQHF
TRBV9,TRBJ2-5,13,CASSKTSAETQYF
TRBV29-1,TRBJ2-7,13,CSVEPTGFHEQYF
TRBV29-1,TRBJ2-1,14,CSVVMREAHNEQFF
TRBV4-1,TRBJ2-3,17,CASSQAVGAGVGDTQYF
TRBV7-2,TRBJ2-1,15,CASSKTGTYYNEQFF
TRBV5-1,TRBJ2-1,14,CASSLGAGSHELFF
TRBV5-6,TRBJ2-2,16,CASSAGLAGITGELFF
TRBV9,TRBJ2-7,14,CASSLAPSSYEQYF
TRBV19,TRBJ2-7,14,CASSSRRSSYEQYF